This TCR beta chain was observed in a study of CD8 T cells in Susac syndrome. RNA in amounts of roughly 0.5 to 1 ug was reverse transcribed with random hexamers. TCRdb re-called the immunoSEQ multiplex PCR reads with MiXCR, one entry per CDR3 protein. Among some 110,000 distinct CDR3 sequences listed, approximately 93% were seen once. The patients who served as multiple sclerosis controls were treatment-naive and had stable or active relapsing-remitting disease that fulfilled the revised McDonald criteria. The sample consisted of CD4+ T cells from PBMCs. The receptor's source is a human donor with multiple sclerosis.

The CDR3 loop is CASSSRGNQPQHF. The CDR3 DNA follows: TGTGCCAGTAGTAGCAGGGGGAATCAGCCCCAGCATTTT. The V and J genes are TRBV19 and TRBJ1-5, with 7 bases that match TRBD1. The ends lost 4 bases at V and 4 bases at J; junction bases unmatched: 1. From germline, CDR1 is LNHDA and CDR2 SQIVND (reference sequence). The CDR3 loop spans 13 amino acids.